The next 24 T cell receptor beta chains were all read from a single sample in a study of T cell changes during pregnancy in multiple sclerosis (dated by TCRdb to between 2019 and 2020). Libraries were built with the immunoSEQ multiplex PCR assay. The source is immuneACCESS, and TCRdb retained only in-frame sequences with V and J called. Part of the clones is not carried over; for the studies checked, unresolved V genes explain less than half of this, and the remainder is unexplained. This sample holds roughly 80,000 clones; 85% to 95% were observed only once. The leading ten clones occupy 2.5% to 3% of the sample. The sequencing used peripheral blood, collected in the second trimester of pregnancy. The receptors originated from a female donor with multiple sclerosis, enrolled in a pregnancy study.

The chain is built from TRBV5-1 and TRBJ2-3; D gene uncertain. The CDR3 is 15 residues long. Trimming left V 0 bases short and J 3 bases short, with 11 bases between. Germline CDR1 SGHRS, CDR2 YFSETQ. The CDR3: CASSLVQVPTDTQYF. Here the CDR3 DNA reads TGCGCCAGCAGCTTGGTCCAGGTGCCAACAGATACGCAGTATTTT.

The chain combines TRBV6-5 with TRBJ2-5; D is uncertain. Trimming pared 4 bases from V and 5 bases from J, leaving 5 bases between. The germline V gene encodes CDR1 MNHEY and CDR2 SVGAGI. The CDR3 runs 11 residues. The CDR3 region is CASSSSETQYF. The CDR3 nucleotides are TGTGCCAGCAGTTCGTCGGAGACCCAGTACTTC.

This clone came up once. The rearrangement joins TRBV7-3 to TRBJ1-6; 9 bases are a match to TRBD1. V shed 4 bases and J 10 bases; nucleotides not matched to a gene: 5. The CDR3 has 14 amino acids. In germline, CDR1 is SGHTA, CDR2 FQGTGA. CDR3 in DNA: TGTGCCAGCAGCTCGGGGACAGGGTCCTCACCCCTCCACTTT. It is translated as CASSSGTGSSPLHF.

The chain uses TRBV5-6 and TRBJ2-7, with a possible D match to TRBD2 (6 bases). Germline CDR1 and CDR2: SGHDT and YYEEEE. The CDR3 length is 13 residues. Trimming removed 7 bases at V and 2 bases at J, with 13 bases between. CDR3 coding DNA: TGTGCCAGCTCTGCGGGGAATACCTACGAGCAGTACTTC. It is translated as CASSAGNTYEQYF.

The genes are TRBV5-1 and TRBJ2-7; D gene unclear. The CDR3 sequence is 16 residues long. V was shortened by 1 base and J by 5 bases, with 19 bases between the two germline ends. Germline CDR1 reads SGHRS; CDR2 reads YFSETQ. The CDR3 DNA reads as TGCGCCAGCAGCTTGCCCCCCTCGGGTGCCGGAGACGAGCAGTACTTC. Translating gives CASSLPPSGAGDEQYF.

The rearrangement uses TRBV5-1 and TRBJ1-6, with D perhaps TRBD1 (5 bases). Trimming removed 2 bases from V and 8 bases from J, with 11 bases in between. Germline lookup yields CDR1 SGHRS and CDR2 YFSETQ. This CDR3 comprises 14 residues. CDR3 coding DNA: TGCGCCAGCAGCTTACCGGGGGGGGATTCACCCCTCCACTTT. Translation gives CASSLPGGDSPLHF. Supplemented by reference TRBV5-1 and TRBJ1-6, the full variable domain reads KAGVTQTPRYLIKTRGQQVTLSCSPISGHRSVSWYQQTPGQGLQFLFEYFSETQRNKGNFPGRFSGRQFSNSRSEMNVSTLELGDSALYLCASSLPGGDSPLHFGNGTRLTVT.

V and J are TRBV11-2 and TRBJ2-7; 8 nucleotides align to TRBD1. Germline assignment: CDR1 SGHAT and CDR2 FQNNGV. The CDR3 is made up of 13 amino acids. Trimming cost V 1 base and J 6 bases; bases outside gene matches: 2. The CDR3 DNA follows: TGTGCCAGCAGCTTAGGGACAGGGTTCGAGCAGTACTTC. Amino acids: CASSLGTGFEQYF. The full variable domain, completed using reference TRBV11-2 and TRBJ2-7, is EAGVAQSPRYKIIEKRQSVAFWCNPISGHATLYWYQQILGQGPKLLIQFQNNGVVDDSQLPKDRFSAERLKGVDSTLKIQPAKLEDSAVYLCASSLGTGFEQYFGPGTRLTVT.

The chain is built from TRBV19 and TRBJ1-2; D not resolved. Germline V lookup: CDR1 LNHDA, CDR2 SQIVND (reference sequence). There are 13 residues in the CDR3. The V and J ends lost 3 bases and 5 bases respectively, with 10 bases between them. Here the CDR3 reads CASSIGGSYGYTF. In DNA, the CDR3 is TGTGCCAGTAGTATTGGTGGTAGTTATGGCTACACCTTC.

The genes are TRBV5-4 and TRBJ2-2; D is uncertain. This CDR3 spans 13 amino acids. Germline loops: CDR1 SGHNT, CDR2 YYREEE (reference sequence). V dropped 0 bases and J dropped 3 bases, with 3 bases sitting between them. CDR3 in DNA: TGTGCCAGCAGCTTGGACTACACCGGGGAGCTGTTTTTT. Translated, it gives CASSLDYTGELFF.

The chain has TRBV4-2 and TRBJ2-2, with TRBD2 matching over 7 bases. The CDR3 extends over 16 amino acids. Germline CDR1 LGHNA, CDR2 YNFKEQ. The V and J ends lost 4 bases and 2 bases, in that order; junction bases with no gene match: 7. CDR3 DNA: TGTGCCAGCAGCCCTAGGACTAGATACAACACCGGGGAGCTGTTTTTT. Translating it yields CASSPRTRYNTGELFF.

J is TRBJ1-1 and V is TRBV5-1; D ambiguous. V was clipped by 4 bases and J by 1 base, with 11 bases between them. The CDR3 consists of 14 residues. CDR1 and CDR2 (germline): SGHRS, YFSETQ. CDR3 coding DNA: TGCGCCAGCAGCGCACAGATCGAGAACACTGAAGCTTTCTTT. Translating gives CASSAQIENTEAFF.

V is TRBV15 and J is TRBJ1-2; possibly TRBD1 for D (6 bases). CDR1 and CDR2 (germline): LNHNV, YYDKDF (reference sequence). V was shortened by 0 bases and J by 1 base, with 18 bases between the two germline ends. The CDR3 sequence is 18 residues long. CDR3 loop: CATSRDGDDRSHNYGYTF. DNA of the CDR3: TGTGCCACCAGCAGAGATGGGGATGACAGGAGCCATAACTATGGCTACACCTTC.

CDR3 sequence reads: CASSPGTGGIEKLFF. CDR3 DNA sequence: TGTGCCAGCAGCCCCGGGACAGGGGGGATTGAAAAACTGTTTTTT. V is TRBV7-9 and J is TRBJ1-4, with TRBD1 identical over 11 bases. Germline V gene sequence: CDR1 SEHNR, CDR2 FQNEAQ (reference sequence). The J segment lost 7 bases and the V segment lost 5 bases, leaving 6 bases of the junction unmatched. The CDR3 loop spans 15 amino acids.

This clone appeared once. J is TRBJ2-7 and V is TRBV4-2; 9 bases map to TRBD1. The CDR3 extends over 15 amino acids. From germline, CDR1 is LGHNA and CDR2 YNFKEQ. Trimming removed 2 bases from V and 3 bases from J; junction bases left unmatched: 5. The CDR3 loop is CASSQSGQGGYEQYF. DNA for the CDR3: TGTGCCAGCAGCCAATCGGGACAGGGAGGCTACGAGCAGTACTTC.

The rearrangement links TRBV5-6 to TRBJ2-3; TRBD2 matches 10 bases. The V gene end was trimmed by 5 bases and the J gene end by 1 base; junction bases not matched to a gene: 1. The CDR3 extends over 14 amino acids. Germline V gene lookup returns CDR1 SGHDT and CDR2 YYEEEE. The CDR3 DNA sequence: TGTGCCAGCAGAGGACTAGCGGGCACAGATACGCAGTATTTT. Protein sequence: CASRGLAGTDTQYF. Supplemented by reference TRBV5-6 and TRBJ2-3, the full variable domain reads DAGVTQSPTHLIKTRGQQVTLRCSPKSGHDTVSWYQQALGQGPQFIFQYYEEEERQRGNFPDRFSGHQFPNYSSELNVNALLLGDSALYLCASRGLAGTDTQYFGPGTRLTVL.

V is TRBV5-6 and J is TRBJ2-5, with D possibly matching TRBD1 (6 bases). Germline CDR1 SGHDT, CDR2 YYEEEE. The CDR3 totals 15 residues. Trimming removed 4 bases from V and 2 bases from J, with 15 bases in between. DNA for the CDR3: TGTGCCAGCAGCCCCGGGCCGACAGGACAAGAGACCCAGTACTTC. Protein: CASSPGPTGQETQYF.

The chain carries TRBV13 and TRBJ1-2; a weak D match, TRBD1 (5 bases). This CDR3 comprises 14 residues. V was clipped by 5 bases and J by 6 bases, with 16 bases between them. CDR1 and CDR2 from the germline V gene are PRHDT and FYEKMQ (reference sequence). Here the CDR3 DNA reads TGTGCCAGCAGCCTTGGACAAGTCGTCCATGGCTACACCTTC. Translation gives CASSLGQVVHGYTF.

In this sample, this clone turned up once. This chain connects TRBV2 to TRBJ2-3; 10 nucleotides line up with TRBD2. V lost 6 bases to trimming and J lost 7 bases; unmatched junction nucleotides: 13. From germline, CDR1 is SNHLY and CDR2 FYNNEI. The CDR3 is 16 amino acids. The CDR3 bases are TGTGCCAGCAGGAACCCTAGCGGGGGCCTTACAAATACGCAGTATTTT. Its protein product is CASRNPSGGLTNTQYF.

The genes are TRBV5-1 and TRBJ1-5; 8 positions match TRBD1. With V trimmed by 2 bases and J by 5 bases, 9 bases remained unmatched. Germline V gene sequence: CDR1 SGHRS, CDR2 YFSETQ. This CDR3 contains 16 residues. CDR3 protein: CASSLAGRGPDQPQHF. CDR3 DNA sequence: TGCGCCAGCAGCTTAGCGGGCAGGGGGCCTGATCAGCCCCAGCATTTT.

V usage is TRBV2 and J usage is TRBJ1-1, with 7 nucleotides matching TRBD1. The ends lost 4 bases at V and 3 bases at J; junction bases unmatched: 2. From germline, CDR1 is SNHLY and CDR2 FYNNEI. The CDR3 extends over 13 amino acids. DNA of the CDR3: TGTGCCAGCAGTGGCCAGGGGGACACTGAAGCTTTCTTT. This gives the protein CASSGQGDTEAFF.

The chain couples TRBV7-8 to TRBJ2-7; no clear D. This CDR3 is built from 14 residues. V was clipped by 1 base and J by 1 base, with 8 bases between them. Germline V lookup: CDR1 SGHVS, CDR2 FQNEAQ. The CDR3 is CASSLGLRSYEQYF. CDR3 nucleotide sequence: TGTGCCAGCAGCTTAGGTCTAAGATCCTACGAGCAGTACTTC. The complete variable domain, with remaining parts taken from reference TRBV7-8 and TRBJ2-7, reads GAGVSQSPRYKVAKRGQDVALRCDPISGHVSLFWYQQALGQGPEFLTYFQNEAQLDKSGLPSDRFFAERPEGSVSTLKIQRTQQEDSAVYLCASSLGLRSYEQYFGPGTRLTVT.

In this sample, this clone turned up a few times. The V call is TRBV10-1, the J call TRBJ1-2, with no clear D. Trimming removed 11 bases at V and 3 bases at J, with 7 bases between. Germline lookup yields CDR1 WNHNN and CDR2 SYGVQD (reference sequence). This CDR3 comprises 10 residues. CDR3 DNA: TGCGCCGGCGGGTACTATGGCTACACCTTC. Encoded protein: CAGGYYGYTF.

The V and J genes are TRBV19 and TRBJ2-2, with D possibly being TRBD2 (5 bases). CDR3 length equals 13 residues. In germline, CDR1 is LNHDA, CDR2 SQIVND (reference sequence). Trimming cost V 11 bases and J 1 base, with 11 bases left between them. CDR3 sequence (DNA): TGTGCCGTCGGGGTCGTGAACACCGGGGAGCTGTTTTTT. Encoded protein: CAVGVVNTGELFF.

As DNA, the CDR3 is TGTGCCAGCAGCTTGACAGGGGGCGAAGAGACCCAGTACTTC. Translation: CASSLTGGEETQYF. The V call is TRBV7-6, the J call TRBJ2-5, with 10 bases identical to TRBD1. The junction had 1 base not matched to a gene; V was cut back by 3 bases and J by 3 bases. The length of the CDR3 is 14 residues. Germline V gene data show CDR1 as SGHVS and CDR2 as FNYEAQ.